The entry that follows covers one TCR beta chain sequence. The target antigen is unknown. The sample contains more than one DNA sequence encoding this CDR3. Measured with immunoSEQ multiplex PCR; TCRdb has only the in-frame clones, and not every one. The sample consists of almost 20,000 clones, roughly 81% of them appearing once. This sample is part of a study of CD4 T cells in relation to SARS-CoV-2 and coronaviruses. The ends were cut back, 1 base at V and 6 bases at J, with 12 bases in the middle. This CDR3 region has 14 residues. From germline, CDR1 is LGHNA and CDR2 YSLEER. General study findings and limits: This crossreactivity analysis covered spike protein alone, no other viral proteins.

Unexposed donor CD4+ T cells date from 2011-2018, before the COVID-19 pandemic. Isolation of CD4+ T cells took place after approximately eleven days in culture. Testing used SARS-CoV-2 S/N and four cold-coronavirus spikes on unexposed-donor CD4+ T cells, cells permitting. The origin of this receptor is a human donor in good health. Material for sequencing was CD4+ T cells from PBMCs, cultured in vitro. This chain joins TRBV4-3 and TRBJ1-2; the D is unclear. The CDR3 DNA follows: TGCGCCAGCAGCCAAGGCCAACAAGGAAATGGCTACACCTTC. Its protein is CASSQGQQGNGYTF.